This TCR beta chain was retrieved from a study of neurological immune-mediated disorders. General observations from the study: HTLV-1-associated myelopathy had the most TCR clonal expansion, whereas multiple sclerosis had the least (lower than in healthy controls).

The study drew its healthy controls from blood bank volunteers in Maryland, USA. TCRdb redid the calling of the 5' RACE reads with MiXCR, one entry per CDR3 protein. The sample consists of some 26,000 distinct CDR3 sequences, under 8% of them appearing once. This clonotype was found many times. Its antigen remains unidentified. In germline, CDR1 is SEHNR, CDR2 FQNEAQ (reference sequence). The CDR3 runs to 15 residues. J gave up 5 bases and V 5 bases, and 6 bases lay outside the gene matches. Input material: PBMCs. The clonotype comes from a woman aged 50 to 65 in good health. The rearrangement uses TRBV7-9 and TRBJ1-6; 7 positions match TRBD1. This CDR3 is CASSPDRINNSPLHF. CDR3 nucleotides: TGTGCCAGCAGCCCGGACAGGATCAATAATTCACCCCTCCACTTT.